This record covers a single T cell receptor beta chain. Its antigen is still unknown. The record has no base qualities; no much larger clone is one base away. Library generation was performed with the immunoSEQ multiplex PCR assay. Here the immuneACCESS table is served through TCRdb, limited to in-frame sequences with V and J called. Missing clones are a known gap in these copies; in checked studies unresolved V genes cover under half, and the rest lacks a known reason. Across this sample there are approximately 93,000 clones, with around 94% seen only once. The ten largest clones capture approximately 0.26% of the sample. The data were taken from a study of technical replicates of blood from several donors (dated by TCRdb to 2016 to 2017). The CDR3 sequence holds 15 residues, the cysteine and phenylalanine included. The entry retains the CDR3 DNA only, 45 bases that are in frame from base 1.

This TCR came from a human donor in good health. Input material: T cells isolated from PBMCs. The chain links TRBV12-2 with TRBJ2-7; TRBD2, the table's D call, was not compared with the DNA. TRBV12-2 is an annotated pseudogene. The encoded CDR3 is CASRLVYGRFDEQYF. The nucleotide sequence reads TGTGCAAGTCGCTTAGTTTATGGGAGGTTCGACGAGCAGTACTTC.